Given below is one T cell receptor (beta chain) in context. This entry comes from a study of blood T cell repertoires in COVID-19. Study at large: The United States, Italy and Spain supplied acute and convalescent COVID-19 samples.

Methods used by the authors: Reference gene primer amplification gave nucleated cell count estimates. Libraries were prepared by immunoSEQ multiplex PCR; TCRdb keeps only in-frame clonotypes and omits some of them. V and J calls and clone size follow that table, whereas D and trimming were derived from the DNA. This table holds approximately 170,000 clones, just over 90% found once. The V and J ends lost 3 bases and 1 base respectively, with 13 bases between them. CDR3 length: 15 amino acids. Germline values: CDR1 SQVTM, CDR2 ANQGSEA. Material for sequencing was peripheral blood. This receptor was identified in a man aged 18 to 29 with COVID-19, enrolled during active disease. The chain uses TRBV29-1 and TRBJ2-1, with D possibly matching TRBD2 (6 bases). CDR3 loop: CSVDSQLASYNEQFF. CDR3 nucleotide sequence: TGCAGCGTTGATTCTCAACTAGCTTCCTACAATGAGCAGTTCTTC.